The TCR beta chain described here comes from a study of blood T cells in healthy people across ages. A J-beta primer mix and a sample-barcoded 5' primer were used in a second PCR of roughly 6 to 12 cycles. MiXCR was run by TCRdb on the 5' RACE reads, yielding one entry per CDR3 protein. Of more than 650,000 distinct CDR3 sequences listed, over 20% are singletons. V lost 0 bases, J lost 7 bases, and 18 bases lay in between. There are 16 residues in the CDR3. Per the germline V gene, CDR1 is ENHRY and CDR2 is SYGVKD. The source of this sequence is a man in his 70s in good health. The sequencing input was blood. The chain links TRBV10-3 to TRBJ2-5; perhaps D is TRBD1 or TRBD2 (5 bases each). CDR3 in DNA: TGTGCCATCAGTGAGTCGTTGTCCAGGGAGCTCGGGACCCAGTACTTC. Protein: CAISESLSRELGTQYF.